This entry lists 30 T cell receptor beta chains sequenced from one sample in a study of long-term antiretroviral therapy in people with HIV. Survey-level immunoSEQ v3.0 assays were run. Assay: immunoSEQ multiplex PCR; the TCRdb copy retains only in-frame clones and omits some. The sample includes about 33,000 clones, over 65% seen only once; the top ten take 7.1%. The input for sequencing was unsorted PBMCs, taken 2 years after starting antiretroviral therapy. The receptors derive from a woman in her forties or fifties with HIV.

V usage is TRBV9 and J usage is TRBJ1-2; D call uncertain. With 4 bases removed from V and 0 bases from J, the gap between germline ends came to 13 bases. The CDR3 sequence is 15 residues long. Per the germline V gene, CDR1 is SGDLS and CDR2 is YYNGEE. CDR3 DNA: TGTGCCAGCAGCCCCAATGGACTAGCTAACTATGGCTACACCTTC. Translation: CASSPNGLANYGYTF.

The chain has TRBV6-1 and TRBJ1-1, with a possible D match to TRBD1 (5 bases). Trimming removed 4 bases at V and 4 bases at J, with 16 bases between. From germline, CDR1 is MNHNS and CDR2 SASEGT. This CDR3 spans 15 amino acids. The CDR3 sequence: CASSVLGPWGTEAFF. The DNA for the CDR3 is TGTGCCAGCAGTGTTCTGGGGCCCTGGGGCACTGAAGCTTTCTTT.

The gene calls are TRBV5-6 and TRBJ2-7; D is perhaps TRBD2 (5 bases). The V gene lost 0 bases and the J gene lost 0 bases, with 16 bases spanning the gap. This CDR3 has 17 residues. Germline assignment: CDR1 SGHDT and CDR2 YYEEEE. The CDR3 bases are TGTGCCAGCAGCTTGGAAAGGACTGGGATATTCTCCTACGAGCAGTACTTC. This gives the protein CASSLERTGIFSYEQYF.

The V and J genes are TRBV6-5 and TRBJ2-3; 9 bases are shared with TRBD1. The CDR3 contains 15 residues. The V and J ends lost 4 bases and 4 bases, in that order; junction bases with no gene match: 6. Germline assignment: CDR1 MNHEY and CDR2 SVGAGI. In DNA, the CDR3 is TGTGCCAGCAGTTTCGGGACAGGGAGGGCAGATACGCAGTATTTT. Translation: CASSFGTGRADTQYF.

This chain uses TRBV14 with TRBJ1-2; D remains unclear. Per the germline V gene, CDR1 is SGHDN and CDR2 is FVKESK. The CDR3 runs to 16 residues. Trimming shortened V by 0 bases and J by 4 bases, and 15 bases separated the two germline ends. The CDR3 coding sequence is TGTGCCAGCAGCCAAGAAGGAATCAGAAACCTCTATGGCTACACCTTC. It is translated as CASSQEGIRNLYGYTF.

This chain uses TRBV29-1 with TRBJ2-3, with TRBD2 identical over 16 bases. V lost 1 base and J lost 5; bases outside the gene matches: 9. Per germline, CDR1 SQVTM and CDR2 ANQGSEA. This CDR3 comprises 18 residues. CDR3 nucleotides: TGCAGCGTTGAAGCGTCCGGGACTAGCGGGGGGGCAGGAGATACGCAGTATTTT. It translates to CSVEASGTSGGAGDTQYF.

The rearrangement joins TRBV7-2 to TRBJ2-5; unclear D gene. Trimming stripped 1 base from V and 3 bases from J, with 12 bases between. Germline V gives CDR1 SGHTA, CDR2 FQGNSA. The CDR3 loop spans 15 amino acids. The CDR3 nucleotides are TGTGCCAGCAGCTTAGGAGCCATGACCGAAGAGACCCAGTACTTC. Translating gives CASSLGAMTEETQYF.

This sequence joins TRBV7-3 and TRBJ2-1, with 14 bases that match TRBD2. CDR1 SGHTA and CDR2 FQGTGA come from the germline V gene. CDR3 length: 15 amino acids. Trimming took 5 bases from V and 6 from J; bases not matched to a gene: 3. CDR3 region: CASSRLAGGPNEQFF. In DNA, the CDR3 is TGTGCCAGCAGCCGACTAGCGGGGGGGCCCAATGAGCAGTTCTTC.

The V gene is TRBV6-5, the J gene TRBJ2-2; D unclear. V lost 2 bases and J lost 3, with 10 bases in between. Germline CDR1 MNHEY, CDR2 SVGAGI. The CDR3 is 15 amino acids. The CDR3 spells CASSYRKYYTGELFF. The CDR3 nucleotides are TGTGCCAGCAGTTACAGGAAGTACTACACCGGGGAGCTGTTTTTT.

The J gene is TRBJ2-1, the V gene TRBV18; D unresolved. Trimming took off 3 bases at V and 9 bases at J, with 21 bases between the two ends. Germline values: CDR1 KGHSH, CDR2 LQKENI. This CDR3 comprises 16 residues. CDR3 amino acids: CASSPTSKTTTREQFF. The CDR3 DNA reads as TGTGCCAGCTCACCCACGAGCAAAACTACGACCCGTGAGCAGTTCTTC.

The genes are TRBV11-2 and TRBJ2-7; perhaps TRBD2 as D (5 bases). There are 14 residues in the CDR3. Germline loops: CDR1 SGHAT, CDR2 FQNNGV. The ends were cut back, 1 base at V and 3 bases at J, with 10 bases in the middle. CDR3 amino acids: CASSLAGGYYEQYV. Here the CDR3 DNA reads TGTGCCAGCAGCTTAGCGGGCGGGTACTACGAGCAGTACGTC.

The chain employs TRBV9 and TRBJ2-2; 11 nucleotides match TRBD2. V dropped 1 base and J dropped 4; count of bases not matched to a gene: 6. CDR3 size: 17 residues. Germline assignment: CDR1 SGDLS and CDR2 YYNGEE. CDR3 residues: CASSVSPLAGGTGELFF. CDR3 DNA sequence: TGTGCCAGCAGCGTAAGCCCTCTAGCGGGGGGCACCGGGGAGCTGTTTTTT.

The chain links TRBV9 to TRBJ2-5, with D possibly being TRBD2 (6 bases). V shed 4 bases and J shed 4 bases, with 17 bases lying between them. CDR3 length equals 15 residues. Germline-derived CDR1 and CDR2 are SGDLS and YYNGEE. This chain's CDR3 is CASSPRVNGRETQYF. As DNA, the CDR3 is TGTGCCAGCAGCCCCCGGGTCAACGGGAGAGAGACCCAGTACTTC.

This clone was seen only once. This chain joins TRBV14 and TRBJ1-6; D unclear. V was shortened by 3 bases and J by 1 base, with 13 bases between the two germline ends. The CDR3 spans 17 residues. CDR1 and CDR2 from the germline V gene are SGHDN and FVKESK. The CDR3 here is CASSHYEEPSYNSPLHF. The CDR3 nucleotides read TGTGCCAGCAGCCATTATGAGGAGCCTTCCTATAATTCACCCCTCCACTTT.

CDR3: CSVEGERQPDTQYF. The CDR3 DNA reads as TGCAGCGTTGAAGGAGAGCGACAGCCCGATACGCAGTATTTT. The chain has TRBV29-1 and TRBJ2-3, with D perhaps TRBD1 (5 bases). CDR3 length: 14 residues. Germline V gene sequence: CDR1 SQVTM, CDR2 ANQGSEA. Trimming pared 1 base from V and 6 bases from J, leaving 14 bases between.

The chain carries TRBV29-1 and TRBJ2-7, with D unclear. Trimming stripped 4 bases from V and 3 bases from J, with 10 bases between. The CDR3 is 12 amino acids. Germline V gene data show CDR1 as SQVTM and CDR2 as ANQGSEA. CDR3 sequence (DNA): TGCAGCGTTGTATCTCAAAACTACGAGCAGTACTTC. Its protein is CSVVSQNYEQYF.

This chain uses TRBV11-2 with TRBJ1-2; D not resolved. The CDR3 contains 15 residues. Germline loops: CDR1 SGHAT, CDR2 FQNNGV. The germline V and J ends were trimmed by 1 base and 5 bases, with 14 bases remaining between them. The CDR3 here is CASSLGTVRSYGYTF. CDR3 DNA: TGTGCCAGCAGCTTAGGGACCGTTAGGAGTTATGGCTACACCTTC.

The sample holds a few counts of this clone. V gene TRBV12-5 combines with J gene TRBJ2-1, with D hard to call. This CDR3 comprises 18 residues. Germline V gene data show CDR1 as LGHNT and CDR2 as FRNRAP. The V end lost 2 bases, the J end lost 0 bases, and 17 bases lay between the germline ends. In nucleotides, the CDR3 is TGTGCTAGTGGTTTGCCTTACCATAGTCTCAGCTCCTACAATGAGCAGTTCTTC. Its protein product is CASGLPYHSLSSYNEQFF.

This clone was detected a few times. The J gene is TRBJ1-2, the V gene TRBV19; TRBD1 matches at 8 bases. CDR1 and CDR2 (germline): LNHDA, SQIVND (reference sequence). This CDR3 has 13 residues. The V and J ends lost 5 bases and 4 bases, in that order; junction bases with no gene match: 3. The CDR3: CASSDRGSYGYTF. CDR3 nucleotide sequence: TGTGCCAGTAGTGACAGGGGTAGCTATGGCTACACCTTC.

The genes are TRBV2 and TRBJ2-1, with D perhaps matching TRBD1 or TRBD2 (6 bases each). This CDR3 has 12 amino acids. CDR1 and CDR2 from the germline V gene are SNHLY and FYNNEI. V dropped 4 bases and J dropped 7 bases, with 8 bases sitting between them. The CDR3 nucleotides are TGTGCCAGCAGTGTAGGGGGGAATGAGCAGTTCTTC. It yields the protein CASSVGGNEQFF.

V gene TRBV6-1 combines with J gene TRBJ2-7; 7 bases line up with TRBD2. Germline CDR1 reads MNHNS; CDR2 reads SASEGT. This CDR3 comprises 14 residues. The V and J ends lost 7 bases and 4 bases, in that order; junction bases with no gene match: 10. The CDR3 DNA follows: TGTGCCAGCACGCAGGGAGGGGCGGAGTACGAGCAGTACGTC. Amino acids: CASTQGGAEYEQYV.

The CDR3 here is CAWTRDSLMNTEAFF. CDR3 in DNA: TGTGCCTGGACCCGGGACAGCCTCATGAACACTGAAGCTTTCTTT. V is TRBV30 and J is TRBJ1-1; 7 nucleotides align to TRBD1. V trimming: 4 bases; J trimming: 0 bases; junction bases outside the gene matches: 8. Germline V CDR1 and CDR2: GTSNPN, SVGIG (reference sequence). The length of the CDR3 is 15 residues.

The chain combines TRBV13 with TRBJ2-3; 8 bases match TRBD2. CDR1 and CDR2 from the germline V gene are PRHDT and FYEKMQ (reference sequence). The CDR3 is 16 amino acids. After removal of 1 base from V and 0 bases from J, the junction contained 3 bases not matched to a gene. The CDR3 reads CASSLVSGVSTDTQYF. The CDR3, as DNA: TGTGCCAGCAGCTTAGTTAGCGGGGTGAGCACAGATACGCAGTATTTT.

The rearrangement uses TRBV18 and TRBJ2-5; TRBD1 matches at 7 bases. This CDR3 spans 14 amino acids. The ends lost 4 bases at V and 1 base at J; junction bases unmatched: 3. Germline V CDR1 and CDR2: KGHSH, LQKENI. CDR3 in amino acids: CASSRNRGQETQYF. The CDR3 bases are TGTGCCAGCTCACGAAACAGGGGCCAAGAGACCCAGTACTTC. The whole variable domain, remainder taken from reference TRBV18 and TRBJ2-5, is NAGVMQNPRHLVRRRGQEARLRCSPMKGHSHVYWYRQLPEEGLKFMVYLQKENIIDESGMPKERFSAEFPKEGPSILRIQQVVRGDSAAYFCASSRNRGQETQYFGPGTRLLVL.

The V gene is TRBV6-1, the J gene TRBJ1-4; TRBD1 might be the D (6 bases). CDR1 is MNHNS, CDR2 SASEGT, per germline. V was shortened by 6 bases and J by 8 bases, with 16 bases between the two germline ends. The CDR3 runs 14 residues. In DNA form, the CDR3 reads TGTGCCAGCAGAGACCAACGGGGGCGGGAAAAACTGTTTTTT. Its protein product is CASRDQRGREKLFF.

V is TRBV27 and J is TRBJ2-5; D perhaps matches TRBD2 (6 bases). This CDR3 spans 15 amino acids. V lost 3 bases and J lost 4, with 15 bases in between. Germline loops: CDR1 MNHEY, CDR2 SMNVEV (reference sequence). The CDR3 spells CASSFGSAGRETQYF. The CDR3 DNA reads TGTGCCAGCAGTTTTGGGAGCGCGGGGAGAGAGACCCAGTACTTC.

The chain recombines TRBV6-6 with TRBJ1-4; weak D call: TRBD1 (5 bases). V was trimmed by 6 bases and J by 3 bases, leaving 14 bases between them. Germline V lookup: CDR1 MNHNY, CDR2 SVGAGI (reference sequence). This CDR3 has 15 residues. CDR3 sequence (DNA): TGTGCCAGCAGCAAAGGTGGGGGGTCTAATGAAAAACTGTTTTTT. Translation gives CASSKGGGSNEKLFF.

The chain carries TRBV6-5 and TRBJ1-1; TRBD1 agrees at 7 bases. The junction had 6 bases not matched to a gene; V was cut back by 0 bases and J by 5 bases. The V gene's germline CDR1 is MNHEY and CDR2 SVGAGI. The CDR3 is 15 residues long. The CDR3 spells CASSYSRQGRTEAFF. As DNA, the CDR3 is TGTGCCAGCAGTTACTCGAGACAGGGACGGACTGAAGCTTTCTTT.

This clone occurred a few times. V is TRBV5-6 and J is TRBJ2-5; TRBD1 matches 9 bases. The CDR3 extends over 18 amino acids. Germline-derived CDR1 and CDR2 are SGHDT and YYEEEE. J was trimmed by 3 bases and V by 4 bases; bases with no gene match: 16. In DNA, the CDR3 is TGTGCCAGCAGCGGACCCACAGGGGGCCCTGGACAAGAAGAGACCCAGTACTTC. It encodes CASSGPTGGPGQEETQYF.

V gene TRBV11-2 combines with J gene TRBJ2-5; 7 bases fit TRBD2. The CDR3 runs to 14 residues. J gave up 5 bases and V 1 base, and 4 bases lay outside the gene matches. Germline loops: CDR1 SGHAT, CDR2 FQNNGV. CDR3 region: CASSLGGRVETQYF. The CDR3 nucleotides are TGTGCCAGCAGCTTAGGGGGGAGGGTGGAGACCCAGTACTTC.